This T cell receptor (beta chain) was profiled in a study of blood T cell repertoires in COVID-19. In the study overall: Sites across the United States, Italy and Spain contributed samples from acute and convalescent COVID-19.

TCRdb's table, derived via immunoSEQ multiplex PCR, lists solely in-frame clones and lacks some. The repertoire holds fewer than 200,000 clones, with about 85% as singletons. This TCR derives from a man aged 55 to 70 who had recovered from COVID-19. The sequenced sample consisted of peripheral blood.

For the CDR3, the DNA is TGTGCCAGCAGTCGAAGACTAGCGGGGGGAATTACAGATACGCAGTATTTT. Encoded protein: CASSRRLAGGITDTQYF. The V and J genes are TRBV27 and TRBJ2-3, with 13 bases matching TRBD2. V lost 5 bases, J lost 3 bases, and 8 bases stayed unmatched. CDR3 length: 17 residues. CDR1 and CDR2 from the germline V gene are MNHEY and SMNVEV (reference sequence).